Following are 31 T cell receptor beta chains from one sample sequenced in a study of T cell responses to AZD1222 COVID-19 vaccine. Assay: immunoSEQ multiplex PCR; the TCRdb copy retains only in-frame clones and omits some. The sample holds about 130,000 clones; around 90% are singletons and the top ten take approximately 4.5%. The starting material was peripheral blood, obtained on day 0 of AZD1222 vaccination. The source is an adult in good health.

This clone occurred once. This chain connects TRBV5-4 to TRBJ2-7, with 11 bases identical to TRBD2. Germline loops: CDR1 SGHNT, CDR2 YYREEE (reference sequence). The J segment lost 3 bases and the V segment lost 5 bases, leaving 4 bases of the junction unmatched. The CDR3 runs to 14 residues. DNA for the CDR3: TGTGCCAGCAGTTACGGGACTAGCGGCTACGAGCAGTACTTC. Translating it yields CASSYGTSGYEQYF.

The gene calls are TRBV7-9 and TRBJ1-5; 8 positions agree with TRBD1. CDR3 length equals 15 residues. The V gene end was trimmed by 5 bases and the J gene end by 5 bases; junction bases not matched to a gene: 8. Germline V lookup: CDR1 SEHNR, CDR2 FQNEAQ (reference sequence). The CDR3 DNA reads TGTGCCAGCAGCATCACAGGGGGGACGGATCAGCCCCAGCATTTT. Translating gives CASSITGGTDQPQHF.

The rearrangement uses TRBV3-1 (or the pseudogene TRBV3-2) and TRBJ1-1, with 8 bases lining up with TRBD1. The CDR3 length is 15 residues. Germline CDR1 is LGHDT and CDR2 is YNNKEL (reference sequence). V lost 4 bases to trimming and J lost 3 bases; unmatched junction nucleotides: 7. The CDR3 loop is CASSPQGGTHTEAFF. The DNA for the CDR3 is TGTGCCAGCAGCCCACAGGGGGGTACGCACACTGAAGCTTTCTTT.

This clone was seen just once. The J gene is TRBJ1-3, the V gene TRBV9; D not certain. Trimming removed 0 bases at V and 0 bases at J, with 10 bases between. The CDR3 contains 16 residues. CDR1 and CDR2 (germline): SGDLS, YYNGEE. The CDR3 spells CASSVGQQNSGNTIYF. CDR3 bases: TGTGCCAGCAGCGTAGGACAACAGAACTCTGGAAACACCATATATTTT.

The V gene is TRBV11-2, the J gene TRBJ2-3; 7 nucleotides match TRBD1. From germline, CDR1 is SGHAT and CDR2 FQNNGV. The CDR3 runs 17 residues. Trimming took 5 bases from V and 0 from J; bases not matched to a gene: 11. This chain's CDR3 is CASSPSLRQGSTDTQYF. DNA of the CDR3: TGTGCCAGCAGCCCAAGCCTTCGACAGGGAAGCACAGATACGCAGTATTTT. The whole variable domain, filled in from reference TRBV11-2 and TRBJ2-3, reads EAGVAQSPRYKIIEKRQSVAFWCNPISGHATLYWYQQILGQGPKLLIQFQNNGVVDDSQLPKDRFSAERLKGVDSTLKIQPAKLEDSAVYLCASSPSLRQGSTDTQYFGPGTRLTVL.

The rearrangement links TRBV18 to TRBJ1-1; 10 bases line up with TRBD1. Losses at the gene ends were 5 bases for V and 4 bases for J; bases not matched to a gene: 1. The CDR3 runs 13 residues. Germline lookup yields CDR1 KGHSH and CDR2 LQKENI. As DNA, the CDR3 is TGTGCCAGCTCAGGGACAGGGGTCACTGAAGCTTTCTTT. Amino acid sequence: CASSGTGVTEAFF.

The chain employs TRBV30 and TRBJ2-7; no clear D. This CDR3 has 13 residues. Trimming removed 1 base from V and 10 bases from J, with 17 bases in between. Per germline, CDR1 GTSNPN and CDR2 SVGIG (reference sequence). The CDR3 coding sequence is TGTGCCTGGAGTGGGATGGCTGGGTCAGGCCAGTACTTC. Translation gives CAWSGMAGSGQYF.

This clone was observed once. The chain combines TRBV4-3 with TRBJ1-2; possible D gene TRBD1, 5 bases. The CDR3 loop spans 16 amino acids. Trimming took off 1 base at V and 3 bases at J, with 15 bases between the two ends. Germline V lookup: CDR1 LGHNA, CDR2 YSLEER. The CDR3 DNA reads TGCGCCAGCAGCCAAGGTGGGCCAGGGAGAGACTATGGCTACACCTTC. Its protein is CASSQGGPGRDYGYTF.

The genes are TRBV7-9 and TRBJ2-1; D not resolved. The CDR3 loop spans 12 amino acids. V lost 1 base and J 10 bases, leaving 8 bases between the germline ends. Per the germline V gene, CDR1 is SEHNR and CDR2 is FQNEAQ (reference sequence). CDR3 bases: TGTGCCAGCAGCTTAGTAGCTTGGGAGCAGTTCTTC. The encoded protein is CASSLVAWEQFF.

V is TRBV7-2 and J is TRBJ1-5; D call uncertain. V lost 2 bases and J lost 0, with 8 bases in between. The V gene's germline CDR1 is SGHTA and CDR2 FQGNSA. The CDR3 totals 15 residues. The CDR3 DNA is TGTGCCAGCAGCTTATCCGCTACTAGCAATCAGCCCCAGCATTTT. Amino acids: CASSLSATSNQPQHF.

The V gene is TRBV3-1 (or the pseudogene TRBV3-2), the J gene TRBJ2-5; a possible D gene is TRBD2 (7 bases). With 3 bases removed from V and 3 bases from J, the gap between germline ends came to 14 bases. The CDR3 is 15 amino acids. Germline assignment: CDR1 LGHDT and CDR2 YNNKEL (reference sequence). In nucleotides, the CDR3 is TGTGCCAGCAGCCAGGGTTGGGGGGGCGAAGAGACCCAGTACTTC. The encoded protein is CASSQGWGGEETQYF.

The rearrangement links TRBV24-1 to TRBJ2-1; no clear D. CDR3 size: 11 residues. CDR1 and CDR2 (germline): KGHDR, SFDVKD. The germline V and J ends were trimmed by 9 bases and 3 bases, with 5 bases remaining between them. For the CDR3, the DNA is TGTGCCACCCAGAGCTACAATGAGCAGTTCTTC. It encodes CATQSYNEQFF.

The chain carries TRBV5-8 and TRBJ1-5, with D unresolved. The CDR3 extends over 13 amino acids. V lost 4 bases to trimming and J lost 3 bases, with 8 bases between them. The V gene's germline CDR1 is SGHTS and CDR2 YDEGEE. Here the CDR3 reads CASSRQDNQPQHF. CDR3 nucleotide sequence: TGTGCCAGCAGCAGACAAGACAATCAGCCCCAGCATTTT.

This chain joins TRBV9 and TRBJ2-1; 11 positions match TRBD2. The V and J ends lost 0 bases and 8 bases, in that order; junction bases with no gene match: 4. This CDR3 has 15 residues. Germline CDR1 reads SGDLS; CDR2 reads YYNGEE. CDR3 sequence (DNA): TGTGCCAGCAGCGTAGGGATAGCGGGAGGGCATGAGCAGTTCTTC. It translates to CASSVGIAGGHEQFF.

In DNA, the CDR3 is TGTGCTACTACTACTTCTTCCACAGATACGCAGTATTTT. Its protein product is CATTTSSTDTQYF. This sequence joins TRBV30 and TRBJ2-3, with D hard to call. CDR1 GTSNPN and CDR2 SVGIG come from the germline V gene (reference sequence). The CDR3 is 13 amino acids.

The chain couples TRBV4-1 to TRBJ2-3, with 7 bases that match TRBD2. Germline CDR1 is MGHRA and CDR2 is YSYEKL. The junction had 4 bases not matched to a gene; V was cut back by 7 bases and J by 0 bases. This CDR3 contains 14 residues. The CDR3 region has the DNA TGCGCCAGCAAGTCAGCGGGAAGCACAGATACGCAGTATTTT. Its translation is CASKSAGSTDTQYF.

This rearrangement joins TRBV30 to TRBJ2-7, with TRBD1 matching over 11 bases. Losses at the gene ends were 3 bases for V and 4 bases for J; bases not matched to a gene: 2. The CDR3 is made up of 13 amino acids. The germline CDR1 and CDR2 sequences are GTSNPN and SVGIG (reference sequence). Written as DNA, the CDR3 is TGTGCCTGGAGGGACAGGGGGCTGTACGAGCAGTACTTC. Translation gives CAWRDRGLYEQYF.

The gene calls are TRBV15 and TRBJ1-1; 8 bases are shared with TRBD1. This CDR3 has 15 amino acids. V lost 1 base to trimming and J lost 2 bases; unmatched junction nucleotides: 3. Looked up from germline, CDR1 is LNHNV and CDR2 is YYDKDF (reference sequence). CDR3 sequence (DNA): TGTGCCACCAGCAGAGTGGACAGGGTTAACACTGAAGCTTTCTTT. Translation gives CATSRVDRVNTEAFF.

This sequence joins TRBV6-5 and TRBJ1-5; the D is unclear. Trimming cost V 5 bases and J 5 bases, with 16 bases left between them. The CDR3 runs to 15 residues. The germline gives CDR1 MNHEY, CDR2 SVGAGI. CDR3 sequence: CASSPGSSVYQPQHF. CDR3 DNA: TGTGCCAGCAGTCCCGGGTCATCGGTTTATCAGCCCCAGCATTTT.

V is TRBV5-1 and J is TRBJ2-3; D ambiguous. CDR1 SGHRS and CDR2 YFSETQ come from the germline V gene. CDR3 length: 14 amino acids. Trimming pared 2 bases from V and 0 bases from J, leaving 7 bases between. CDR3: CASSFQLSTDTQYF. In DNA form, the CDR3 reads TGCGCCAGCAGCTTCCAACTGAGCACAGATACGCAGTATTTT.

The rearrangement links TRBV5-4 to TRBJ2-1, with 9 bases lining up with TRBD2. CDR1 and CDR2 from the germline V gene are SGHNT and YYREEE (reference sequence). This CDR3 spans 15 amino acids. With V trimmed by 0 bases and J by 7 bases, 5 bases remained unmatched. DNA for the CDR3: TGTGCCAGCAGCTTGGGCGGGGGGGCACCAAATGAGCAGTTCTTC. Protein product: CASSLGGGAPNEQFF.

This clone has just one count. V gene TRBV28 combines with J gene TRBJ2-1; 10 nucleotides align to TRBD2. This CDR3 has 13 amino acids. V lost 3 bases to trimming and J lost 14 bases; unmatched junction nucleotides: 7. Germline assignment: CDR1 MDHEN and CDR2 SYDVKM. CDR3 in amino acids: CASSLVSGRFEFF. The CDR3 DNA is TGTGCCAGCAGTTTGGTTAGCGGGAGGTTCGAGTTCTTC.

The gene calls are TRBV12-3 or TRBV12-4 and TRBJ1-2; 7 nucleotides agree with TRBD1. V was clipped by 2 bases and J by 6 bases; unmatched bases: 3. This CDR3 contains 13 residues. This CDR3 reads CASSLITGDGYTF. The CDR3 DNA sequence: TGTGCCAGCAGTTTAATTACAGGGGATGGCTACACCTTC.

The chain combines TRBV19 with TRBJ2-7; TRBD2 matches at 9 bases. CDR1 is LNHDA, CDR2 SQIVND, per germline (reference sequence). This CDR3 comprises 15 residues. J lost 0 bases, V lost 3 bases, and 3 bases had no gene match. The CDR3 nucleotides read TGTGCCAGTAGTATCCTAGCGGGGAGCTCCTACGAGCAGTACTTC. Translating it yields CASSILAGSSYEQYF.

This clone was seen more than once but under ten times. The chain employs TRBV5-8 and TRBJ2-7; a weak D match, TRBD1 (6 bases). The V end lost 6 bases, the J end lost 3 bases, and 19 bases lay between the germline ends. This CDR3 region has 15 residues. The germline V gene has CDR1 SGHTS and CDR2 YDEGEE. The CDR3 DNA sequence: TGTGCCAGCACCCCATTCCAGACAGGTATCTACGAGCAGTACTTC. As protein: CASTPFQTGIYEQYF.

The genes are TRBV2 and TRBJ1-2, with D uncertain. The germline V gene has CDR1 SNHLY and CDR2 FYNNEI. V lost 6 bases and J 8 bases, leaving 16 bases between the germline ends. The CDR3 spans 13 residues. CDR3 sequence reads: CASRSRGVEGYTF. The CDR3 DNA reads TGTGCCAGCAGGTCCCGCGGGGTAGAAGGCTACACCTTC.

The rearrangement links TRBV28 to TRBJ1-1; perhaps TRBD1 as D (6 bases). Germline V gene sequence: CDR1 MDHEN, CDR2 SYDVKM. The CDR3 sequence is 15 residues long. V lost 8 bases, J lost 4 bases, and 20 bases lay in between. The chain's CDR3 is CASVISGTGRTEAFF. In DNA, the CDR3 is TGTGCCAGCGTCATAAGCGGCACAGGGCGCACTGAAGCTTTCTTT.

The V and J genes are TRBV2 and TRBJ1-4; tentative D call: TRBD1 (5 bases). Germline values: CDR1 SNHLY, CDR2 FYNNEI. With 4 bases removed from V and 8 bases from J, the gap between germline ends came to 20 bases. This CDR3 comprises 16 residues. In DNA form, the CDR3 reads TGTGCCAGCAGTGGCGGCGGAGGGGCGAACGGGGAAAAACTGTTTTTT. Protein product: CASSGGGGANGEKLFF.

V is TRBV6-5 and J is TRBJ1-5; D may be TRBD1 (5 bases). This CDR3 is 13 amino acids long. Trimming took 7 bases from V and 7 from J, leaving 14 bases between them. The germline CDR1 and CDR2 sequences are MNHEY and SVGAGI. The CDR3, as DNA: TGTGCCAGCACGACAGCCTTTCTCCAGCCCCAGCATTTT. It specifies CASTTAFLQPQHF.

This chain joins TRBV6-5 and TRBJ2-6; D not certain. CDR1 and CDR2 (germline): MNHEY, SVGAGI. The CDR3 length is 13 residues. V lost 3 bases and J 4 bases, leaving 4 bases between the germline ends. Written as DNA, the CDR3 is TGTGCCAGCAGTTATTTCGGGGCCAACGTCCTGACTTTC. This gives the protein CASSYFGANVLTF.

The chain carries TRBV5-6 and TRBJ1-5; maybe TRBD1 (5 bases). V lost 4 bases and J 5 bases, leaving 28 bases between the germline ends. The CDR3 runs to 19 residues. Germline V gene data show CDR1 as SGHDT and CDR2 as YYEEEE. CDR3 sequence reads: CASSPIGPVRGRPDQPQHF. In DNA form, the CDR3 reads TGTGCCAGCAGCCCTATCGGGCCAGTACGGGGGAGACCAGATCAGCCCCAGCATTTT.